These T cell receptor beta chains were read from a single sample in a study of shared clonotypes between healthy human individuals. Libraries were prepared by immunoSEQ multiplex PCR; TCRdb keeps only in-frame clonotypes and omits some of them. The data show approximately 2.5 million clones, over 85% seen once. The sequenced material came from naive CD4+ T cells sorted from blood. The source is a man aged 18 to 35 in good health. Both conserved end residues are trimmed from each CDR3. Part of the rows lack a size; the others show once, few, many or a class for expanded clones.

cdr3_aa	v_call	j_call	clone_size
ASSPYRDLLYSNTGELF	TRBV4-1	TRBJ2-2	-
ASNADQRPYSNQPQH	TRBV19	TRBJ1-5	few
ASSGQGSTEQY	TRBV2	TRBJ2-7	-
ASRPEQETQY	TRBV6-6	TRBJ2-5	-
ASSYGTGQETQY	TRBV5-1	TRBJ2-5	-
ASSHRGRTSQTYNEQF	TRBV23-1	TRBJ2-1	once
ASSEAGVGGEQY	TRBV6-1	TRBJ2-7	once
AISESQPAGVNNEQF	TRBV10-3	TRBJ2-1	-
ASSPPDGKTYTGELF	TRBV18	TRBJ2-2	-
ASSEALSTSTDTQY	TRBV2	TRBJ2-3	-
ASSRSGSINEKLF	TRBV7-7	TRBJ1-4	-
ASSFSGRALYSSYNEQF	TRBV5-1	TRBJ2-1	-
ASRLQGEGELF	TRBV6-1	TRBJ2-2	-
ASRFRQGSYEQY	TRBV6-5	TRBJ2-7	-
ASSLLRAVDGYT	TRBV7-2	TRBJ1-2	-
AWGSGASDTQY	TRBV30	TRBJ2-3	-
ASSLEGHNSPLH	TRBV5-1	TRBJ1-6	-
ASSLSGVPYNEQF	TRBV7-8	TRBJ2-1	-
SGDRGGTEAF	TRBV29-1	TRBJ1-1	-
ASSLDGGWRDTGELF	TRBV5-6	TRBJ2-2	-
ASSEQDGIYEQY	TRBV28	TRBJ2-7	-
ASSLERSGELF	TRBV7-2	TRBJ2-2	-
ASSSSGYGNEQF	TRBV11-2	TRBJ2-1	-
ASGRARGPDTQY	TRBV27	TRBJ2-3	-
ASSFYTDSTDTQY	TRBV28	TRBJ2-3	-
ASRPGRTVTNEKLF	TRBV21-1	TRBJ1-4	-
ASSLTWDREVITY	TRBV7-9	TRBJ2-5	-
AWRGAGGFTDTQY	TRBV30	TRBJ2-3	-
ASSLATSGSTQETQY	TRBV5-1	TRBJ2-5	-
ASSWWLSYEQY	TRBV7-9	TRBJ2-7	-
ASSSPYRAAF	TRBV7-9	TRBJ1-1	few
ASSSSSNEQY	TRBV7-2	TRBJ2-7	once
ASSPGEPYNEQF	TRBV27	TRBJ2-1	-
ASSPLAGGPSTDTQY	TRBV18	TRBJ2-3	once
ACRGGYEQY	TRBV30	TRBJ2-7	-
ASSPEGTGNTIY	TRBV5-1	TRBJ1-3	-
ASSDWGQRPIGGEKLF	TRBV25-1	TRBJ1-4	-
ASRRDRFPGTREDNEQF	TRBV11-2	TRBJ2-1	-
ASRPILNSPLH	TRBV6-5	TRBJ1-6	-
ASSYGVGYT	TRBV2	TRBJ1-2	-
ASSPRSTEAF	TRBV7-2	TRBJ1-1	-
ASSPIQGLDEQY	TRBV7-2	TRBJ2-7	-
SVGDGGFTNEKLF	TRBV29-1	TRBJ1-4	-
ASSQGAHTEAF	TRBV19	TRBJ1-1	few
ASSNYRGLGTDTQY	TRBV6-5	TRBJ2-3	-
ASSAGAWVKLGSPLH	TRBV25-1	TRBJ1-6	-
ASSEGGQGREQY	TRBV2	TRBJ2-7	-
ASSRTETVLREQY	TRBV18	TRBJ2-7	-
ASSPPITGNTGELF	TRBV18	TRBJ2-2	-
SAHSNEKLF	TRBV20-1	TRBJ1-4	-